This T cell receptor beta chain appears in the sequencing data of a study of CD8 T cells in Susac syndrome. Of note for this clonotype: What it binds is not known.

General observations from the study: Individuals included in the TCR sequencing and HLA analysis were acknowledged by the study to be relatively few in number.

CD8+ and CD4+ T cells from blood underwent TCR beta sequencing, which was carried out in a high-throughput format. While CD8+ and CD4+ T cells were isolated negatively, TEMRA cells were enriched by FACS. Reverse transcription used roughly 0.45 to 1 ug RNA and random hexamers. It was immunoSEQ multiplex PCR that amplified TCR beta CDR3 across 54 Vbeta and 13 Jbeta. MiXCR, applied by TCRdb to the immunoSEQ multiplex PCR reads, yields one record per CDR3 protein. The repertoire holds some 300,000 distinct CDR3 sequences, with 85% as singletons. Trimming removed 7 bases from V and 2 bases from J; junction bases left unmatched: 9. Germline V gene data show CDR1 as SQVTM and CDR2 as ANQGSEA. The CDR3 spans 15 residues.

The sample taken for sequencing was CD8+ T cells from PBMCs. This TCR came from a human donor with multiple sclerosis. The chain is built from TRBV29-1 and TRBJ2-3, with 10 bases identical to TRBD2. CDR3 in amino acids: CSAKGLAGDTDTQYF. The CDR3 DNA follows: TGCAGCGCTAAGGGCCTAGCGGGAGACACAGATACGCAGTATTTT.